Shown below are 22 T cell receptor beta chains from a single sample sequenced in a study of early T cells in non-severe SARS-CoV-2 infection. TCRdb reanalysed the 5' RACE reads using MiXCR and keeps one entry per CDR3 protein. The data contain about 49,000 distinct CDR3 sequences, about 4.2% of them seen just once; the ten biggest clones take up about 6%. The sequencing sample was made of whole blood. The receptor source for this set is an adult who was a healthcare worker with PCR-confirmed SARS-CoV-2 infection or an uninfected control (not recorded which).

This clonotype was counted at least ten times. This sequence joins TRBV29-1 and TRBJ1-1, with TRBD1 identical over 7 bases. This CDR3 region has 14 residues. CDR1 and CDR2 (germline): SQVTM, ANQGSEA. V trimming: 6 bases; J trimming: 1 base; junction bases outside the gene matches: 8. DNA for the CDR3: TGCAGCGTCGCTTCAAGGACAGGGAACACTGAAGCTTTCTTT. This codes for CSVASRTGNTEAFF.

The chain is built from TRBV18 and TRBJ2-1; 7 nucleotides match TRBD2. The germline V gene encodes CDR1 KGHSH and CDR2 LQKENI. The CDR3 loop spans 12 amino acids. The J segment lost 9 bases and the V segment lost 2 bases, leaving 1 base of the junction unmatched. The CDR3 here is CASSPERGEQFF. Written as DNA, the CDR3 is TGTGCCAGCTCACCAGAGCGGGGTGAGCAGTTCTTC.

This clonotype was picked up many times. The DNA for the CDR3 is TGTGCCAGCTATCACCAAGCGGGGGAATACGAGCAGTACTTC. It specifies CASYHQAGEYEQYF. The chain couples TRBV6-2 or TRBV6-3 to TRBJ2-7; 8 nucleotides align to TRBD2. The CDR3 has 14 amino acids. Germline values: CDR1 MNHEY, CDR2 SVGEGT. J lost 4 bases, V lost 8 bases, and 10 bases had no gene match.

This clonotype was counted a few times. The V and J genes are TRBV20-1 and TRBJ2-7, with a possible D match to TRBD2 (6 bases). The CDR3 covers 13 residues. The germline V and J ends were trimmed by 5 bases and 2 bases, with 13 bases remaining between them. Germline values: CDR1 DFQATT, CDR2 SNEGSKA (reference sequence). The CDR3 nucleotides are TGCAGTGCTCCGGGAGAAGGAGCCTACGAGCAGTACTTC. As protein: CSAPGEGAYEQYF.

This clonotype was seen only a few times. The chain carries TRBV12-5 and TRBJ1-1; 7 nucleotides line up with TRBD1. The CDR3 extends over 13 amino acids. V shed 4 bases and J 8 bases; nucleotides not matched to a gene: 7. Germline CDR1 reads LGHNT; CDR2 reads FRNRAP. In nucleotides, the CDR3 is TGTGCTAGTGGTTCCTCCGGGACAGTAGAAGCTTTCTTT. Residues: CASGSSGTVEAFF.

This clonotype was counted between two and nine times. The chain's CDR3 is CSVAGGQGFYEQYF. The CDR3 nucleotides read TGCAGCGTAGCCGGGGGACAGGGGTTTTACGAGCAGTACTTC. This chain connects TRBV29-1 to TRBJ2-7, with 10 bases aligning to TRBD1. Per the germline V gene, CDR1 is SQVTM and CDR2 is ANQGSEA. The CDR3 contains 14 residues. The trim removed 6 bases at V and 4 bases at J, leaving 9 bases unmatched.

This clonotype was seen repeatedly, ten times or more. The V and J genes are TRBV2 and TRBJ2-3, with D hard to call. Trimming pared 7 bases from V and 3 bases from J, leaving 11 bases between. The CDR3 loop spans 13 amino acids. The germline gives CDR1 SNHLY, CDR2 FYNNEI. The chain's CDR3 is CASTRGPTDTQYF. The CDR3 DNA sequence: TGTGCCAGCACGCGTGGCCCAACAGATACGCAGTATTTT.

This clonotype was observed many times. The chain recombines TRBV11-2 with TRBJ1-2; TRBD1 matches at 7 bases. The germline CDR1 and CDR2 sequences are SGHAT and FQNNGV. The CDR3 runs 16 residues. Trimming at V came to 5 bases and at J to 4 bases, leaving 13 bases not matched to a gene. This chain's CDR3 is CASSQLRDRKGYGYTF. CDR3 DNA: TGTGCCAGCAGCCAACTCCGGGACAGAAAAGGCTATGGCTACACCTTC.

Here the CDR3 reads CASSSGMVTDTQYF. Here the CDR3 DNA reads TGTGCCAGCAGCTCGGGCATGGTCACAGATACGCAGTATTTT. This rearrangement joins TRBV11-2 to TRBJ2-3, with D unresolved. Germline assignment: CDR1 SGHAT and CDR2 FQNNGV. This CDR3 is built from 14 residues. V was clipped by 4 bases and J by 2 bases, with 10 bases between them.

The sample holds many counts of this clonotype. The chain employs TRBV10-3 and TRBJ1-5; D is uncertain. The CDR3 contains 13 residues. Germline-derived CDR1 and CDR2 are ENHRY and SYGVKD. V was pared by 2 bases and J by 0 bases, with 2 bases between. CDR3 nucleotide sequence: TGTGCCATCAGTGAGAATAGCAATCAGCCCCAGCATTTT. Residues: CAISENSNQPQHF.

This clonotype was recorded many times. This chain links TRBV4-1 with TRBJ1-2; a possible D gene is TRBD1 (5 bases). The CDR3 runs to 14 residues. V lost 1 base to trimming and J lost 4 bases, with 10 bases between them. Germline V gene sequence: CDR1 MGHRA, CDR2 YSYEKL. Here the CDR3 reads CASSQVVQGYGYTF. The CDR3 DNA reads as TGCGCCAGCAGCCAAGTGGTCCAGGGCTATGGCTACACCTTC.

The genes are TRBV10-3 and TRBJ1-1; D remains ambiguous. Trimming cost V 3 bases and J 0 bases, with 11 bases left between them. This CDR3 contains 15 residues. The germline V gene has CDR1 ENHRY and CDR2 SYGVKD. The CDR3 sequence: CAISESAAVNTEAFF. CDR3 DNA sequence: TGTGCCATCAGTGAAAGTGCAGCAGTGAACACTGAAGCTTTCTTT.

The rearrangement joins TRBV9 to TRBJ2-1; TRBD1 might be the D (6 bases). Trimming shortened V by 4 bases and J by 8 bases, and 16 bases separated the two germline ends. Germline-derived CDR1 and CDR2 are SGDLS and YYNGEE. CDR3 size: 14 residues. CDR3 amino acids: CASSFSRGNDEQFF. As DNA, the CDR3 is TGTGCCAGCAGCTTCTCTAGGGGGAACGATGAGCAGTTCTTC.

This clonotype was counted at least ten times. The chain recombines TRBV5-8 with TRBJ2-1; D gene uncertain. Trimming took off 4 bases at V and 3 bases at J, with 14 bases between the two ends. This CDR3 region has 15 residues. Germline CDR1 is SGHTS and CDR2 is YDEGEE. The CDR3 sequence: CASSPDLERYNEQFF. The CDR3, as DNA: TGTGCCAGCAGCCCTGATCTGGAGCGCTACAATGAGCAGTTCTTC.

This clonotype has a count of ten or more. The CDR3 DNA follows: TGTGCCAGCAGTGTCGGAGGGGACGGCGCACCCCTCCACTTT. This gives the protein CASSVGGDGAPLHF. V is TRBV2 and J is TRBJ1-6; TRBD1 is a possible D gene (5 bases). The germline CDR1 and CDR2 sequences are SNHLY and FYNNEI. This CDR3 comprises 14 residues. Trimming took 4 bases from V and 11 from J, leaving 15 bases between them.

This clonotype came up many times. The chain combines TRBV29-1 with TRBJ2-1; possibly TRBD2 for D (6 bases). The V gene's germline CDR1 is SQVTM and CDR2 ANQGSEA. V was clipped by 3 bases and J by 7 bases, with 19 bases between them. The CDR3 has 15 amino acids. CDR3 amino acids: CSVEVGPSVGNEQFF. CDR3 sequence (DNA): TGCAGCGTTGAGGTTGGCCCTAGCGTGGGTAATGAGCAGTTCTTC.

In its sample, this clonotype was seen a few times. The chain carries TRBV20-1 and TRBJ2-3; perhaps D is TRBD1 or TRBD2 (6 bases each). CDR1 and CDR2 (germline): DFQATT, SNEGSKA (reference sequence). V was clipped by 3 bases and J by 2 bases, with 12 bases between them. The CDR3 totals 14 residues. The DNA for the CDR3 is TGCAGTGCTAGTGGAGGGGGAACCACAGATACGCAGTATTTT. This sequence encodes CSASGGGTTDTQYF.

This clonotype was recorded at least ten times. This chain joins TRBV7-2 and TRBJ2-3; 14 positions agree with TRBD2. Germline V gene sequence: CDR1 SGHTA, CDR2 FQGNSA. The CDR3 covers 19 residues. V lost 5 bases and J lost 0; bases outside the gene matches: 10. The CDR3 DNA sequence: TGTGCCAGCAGCAAGGGACTAGCGGGAGAAGCGACTAGCACAGATACGCAGTATTTT. Its protein is CASSKGLAGEATSTDTQYF.

V is TRBV9 and J is TRBJ1-4, with TRBD1 as a possible D gene (5 bases). CDR1 and CDR2 (germline): SGDLS, YYNGEE. The CDR3 runs 16 residues. The V and J ends lost 5 bases and 0 bases respectively, with 14 bases between them. The chain's CDR3 is CASRRGGPATNEKLFF. CDR3 nucleotides: TGTGCCAGCAGGAGGGGCGGGCCTGCAACTAATGAAAAACTGTTTTTT.

The chain links TRBV4-3 to TRBJ2-3; D possibly corresponds to TRBD2 (6 bases). The CDR3 is made up of 15 amino acids. Germline V gives CDR1 LGHNA, CDR2 YSLEER. V was clipped by 2 bases and J by 3 bases, with 12 bases between them. CDR3 sequence (DNA): TGCGCCAGCAGCCAATGGGGTAGCGGAACAGATACGCAGTATTTT. This gives the protein CASSQWGSGTDTQYF.

This clonotype was counted many times. The chain uses TRBV20-1 and TRBJ2-3; D is unresolved. Germline V gives CDR1 DFQATT, CDR2 SNEGSKA (reference sequence). This CDR3 has 13 amino acids. V lost 1 base to trimming and J lost 0 bases, with 5 bases between them. CDR3 coding DNA: TGCAGTGCTAGAGGCCCGAGCACAGATACGCAGTATTTT. This encodes CSARGPSTDTQYF.

This clonotype has ten or more counts. The rearrangement uses TRBV27 and TRBJ1-2; a possible D gene is TRBD1 (6 bases). The germline V gene has CDR1 MNHEY and CDR2 SMNVEV (reference sequence). This CDR3 comprises 15 residues. Deletions cut 6 bases from V and 5 bases from J, with 19 bases between. CDR3 sequence (DNA): TGTGCCAGCAGGGCGCACCGGACAGAAAGTTATGGCTACACCTTC. It codes for CASRAHRTESYGYTF.